One sample yielded the 27 T cell receptor beta chains listed below, sequenced in a study of blood T cell repertoires in COVID-19 (dated by TCRdb to between 2020 and 2021). Library generation was performed with the immunoSEQ multiplex PCR assay. TCRdb provides this immuneACCESS table in a form limited to in-frame rearrangements. Some clones are lacking; in checked studies, under half of them reflect an unresolved V gene, and why the rest are absent is not known. The sample table shows fewer than 350,000 clones, and around four fifths are seen once. The ten largest make up around 3.9% of the sample. The sample was peripheral blood. The source of these receptors is a woman between 50 and 59 years old with active or convalescent COVID-19.

This clone has more than one count but fewer than ten. This chain connects TRBV7-2 to TRBJ1-1; tentative D call: TRBD1 (6 bases). V was trimmed by 1 base and J by 6 bases, leaving 18 bases between them. The CDR3 length is 16 residues. CDR1 is SGHTA, CDR2 FQGNSA, per germline. The CDR3 region has the DNA TGTGCCAGCAGCTTAGACGGGACAACCATAATCCCTGAAGCTTTCTTT. Translating gives CASSLDGTTIIPEAFF.

V gene TRBV28 combines with J gene TRBJ1-3; TRBD1 aligns across 9 bases. Per germline, CDR1 MDHEN and CDR2 SYDVKM. V was clipped by 5 bases and J by 2 bases; unmatched bases: 7. The CDR3 consists of 16 residues. The CDR3 DNA is TGTGCCAGCAGTCTCGCTTGGGACAGGGCTGGAAACACCATATATTTT. This sequence encodes CASSLAWDRAGNTIYF.

The V gene is TRBV19, the J gene TRBJ1-5; TRBD1 matches 7 bases. This CDR3 is 13 amino acids long. Germline V gene lookup returns CDR1 LNHDA and CDR2 SQIVND (reference sequence). Trimming cost V 7 bases and J 7 bases; bases outside gene matches: 7. This chain's CDR3 is CASKHRGIQPQHF. The CDR3 DNA sequence: TGTGCCAGTAAACACAGGGGTATCCAGCCCCAGCATTTT.

The chain couples TRBV27 to TRBJ1-2; D remains ambiguous. CDR1 is MNHEY, CDR2 SMNVEV, per germline (reference sequence). CDR3 size: 12 residues. V shed 5 bases and J shed 5 bases, with 9 bases lying between them. In nucleotides, the CDR3 is TGTGCCAGCAGTGCAAACTTATATGGCTACACCTTC. It encodes CASSANLYGYTF.

This clone has more than one count but fewer than ten. The chain carries TRBV19 and TRBJ1-2; 8 bases align to TRBD1. V lost 6 bases and J lost 2; bases outside the gene matches: 14. This CDR3 is built from 17 residues. CDR1 and CDR2 from the germline V gene are LNHDA and SQIVND (reference sequence). CDR3 nucleotide sequence: TGTGCCAGTAGGACGGGACAGGCCCGAAACAGGAACTATGGCTACACCTTC. As protein: CASRTGQARNRNYGYTF.

CDR3 DNA sequence: TGTGCCAGCAGTTGGTCAGGGGGCGAGGGCTACACCTTC. Amino acids: CASSWSGGEGYTF. The genes are TRBV28 and TRBJ1-2; 8 bases agree with TRBD1. The CDR3 totals 13 residues. Germline CDR1 is MDHEN and CDR2 is SYDVKM. Trimming removed 4 bases from V and 8 bases from J; junction bases left unmatched: 6.

This clone was picked up a small number of times. The chain joins TRBV18 to TRBJ1-4; TRBD1 might be the D (5 bases). CDR3 length: 16 amino acids. Trimming removed 0 bases at V and 5 bases at J, with 13 bases between. Germline V lookup: CDR1 KGHSH, CDR2 LQKENI. This CDR3 is CASSPPLAGPNEKLFF. The CDR3 DNA reads TGTGCCAGCTCACCACCGTTGGCAGGGCCCAATGAAAAACTGTTTTTT.

The J gene is TRBJ1-6, the V gene TRBV15, with TRBD1 matching over 10 bases. There are 16 residues in the CDR3. J was trimmed by 6 bases and V by 4 bases; bases with no gene match: 6. Germline CDR1 is LNHNV and CDR2 is YYDKDF (reference sequence). CDR3 protein: CATSMDRGTANSPLHF. The CDR3 DNA sequence: TGTGCCACCAGCATGGACAGGGGGACCGCTAATTCACCCCTCCACTTT.

This chain connects TRBV18 to TRBJ1-1; D is perhaps TRBD1 (6 bases). The CDR3 is made up of 15 amino acids. Trimming pared 5 bases from V and 2 bases from J, leaving 15 bases between. Germline assignment: CDR1 KGHSH and CDR2 LQKENI. CDR3 sequence reads: CASSSSGQTNTEAFF. For the CDR3, the DNA is TGTGCCAGCTCATCTTCCGGACAGACAAACACTGAAGCTTTCTTT.

The chain combines TRBV5-7 with TRBJ1-6; D ambiguous. TRBV5-7 is an ORF for which the function is uncertain. The CDR3 is 15 amino acids. V was pared by 4 bases and J by 14 bases, with 22 bases between. Written as DNA, the CDR3 is TGTGCCAGCAGCCGAGCCGCCCTCACGGGAAAAACCCTCCACTTT. It encodes CASSRAALTGKTLHF.

The gene calls are TRBV30 and TRBJ1-2, with 7 bases that match TRBD1. V was pared by 2 bases and J by 6 bases, with 6 bases of the junction left unmatched. This CDR3 comprises 13 residues. The germline V gene has CDR1 GTSNPN and CDR2 SVGIG (reference sequence). The CDR3 region is CAWSPTGSDGYTF. CDR3 nucleotides: TGTGCCTGGAGTCCGACAGGGAGCGATGGCTACACCTTC.

The chain joins TRBV5-1 to TRBJ2-5; D ambiguous. Trimming took off 1 base at V and 5 bases at J, with 3 bases between the two ends. The CDR3 loop spans 11 amino acids. The germline CDR1 and CDR2 sequences are SGHRS and YFSETQ. The CDR3 coding sequence is TGCGCCAGCAGCTTGCGTGAGACCCAGTACTTC. As protein: CASSLRETQYF.

In DNA form, the CDR3 reads TGTGCCAGCAGCCCAGGGGTCGGTGGCAATCAGCCCCAGCATTTT. Translation: CASSPGVGGNQPQHF. The J gene is TRBJ1-5, the V gene TRBV7-9; maybe TRBD1 (6 bases). This CDR3 spans 15 amino acids. V lost 5 bases and J 2 bases, leaving 13 bases between the germline ends. CDR1 is SEHNR and CDR2 is FQNEAQ in the germline V gene (reference sequence).

CDR3 protein: CASSSGGGQEQYF. The DNA for the CDR3 is TGTGCCAGCAGCTCGGGGGGAGGGCAGGAGCAGTACTTC. The V gene is TRBV9, the J gene TRBJ2-7; 7 nucleotides align to TRBD2. The length of the CDR3 is 13 residues. Unmatched junction bases numbered 8, after V lost 4 bases and J lost 7 bases. Germline V gives CDR1 SGDLS, CDR2 YYNGEE.

This chain links TRBV15 with TRBJ1-3; the D is unclear. The CDR3 consists of 15 residues. Per the germline V gene, CDR1 is LNHNV and CDR2 is YYDKDF (reference sequence). Trimming pared 0 bases from V and 0 bases from J, leaving 6 bases between. The DNA for the CDR3 is TGTGCCACCAGCAGAGATCGAGCCTCTGGAAACACCATATATTTT. Translating it yields CATSRDRASGNTIYF.

This clone was observed a single time. The chain uses TRBV4-2 and TRBJ2-7, with 7 bases that match TRBD1. The CDR3 runs 15 residues. The germline CDR1 and CDR2 sequences are LGHNA and YNFKEQ. After removal of 1 base from V and 2 bases from J, the junction contained 5 bases not matched to a gene. CDR3 bases: TGTGCCAGCAGCCAAGCCCTAGGACAGGCCTACGAGCAGTACTTC. This codes for CASSQALGQAYEQYF.

V gene TRBV28 combines with J gene TRBJ2-7, with TRBD2 identical over 8 bases. The CDR3 runs to 20 residues. V gave up 3 bases and J gave up 5 bases; unmatched junction bases: 24. The V gene's germline CDR1 is MDHEN and CDR2 SYDVKM. The CDR3 DNA follows: TGTGCCAGCAGTTTGTTTCGAGTCCCCCGCCGAACCGGGGGGGGGAACGAGCAGTACTTC. Translation gives CASSLFRVPRRTGGGNEQYF.

The chain links TRBV5-6 to TRBJ1-3; 7 bases align to TRBD1. The germline V gene encodes CDR1 SGHDT and CDR2 YYEEEE. This CDR3 has 15 residues. The V and J ends lost 3 bases and 7 bases, in that order; junction bases with no gene match: 10. The CDR3 protein is CASSSGQLAWNTIYF. As DNA, the CDR3 is TGTGCCAGCAGCTCGGGACAGCTCGCCTGGAACACCATATATTTT.

This clone showed up just a few times. The genes are TRBV4-2 and TRBJ1-2; 12 nucleotides agree with TRBD1. The CDR3 extends over 15 amino acids. V was pared by 7 bases and J by 3 bases, with 6 bases of the junction left unmatched. Germline CDR1 reads LGHNA; CDR2 reads YNFKEQ. The CDR3 sequence: CASNRDRGRDYGYTF. CDR3 coding DNA: TGTGCCAGCAACCGGGACAGGGGGCGGGACTATGGCTACACCTTC.

The V and J genes are TRBV2 and TRBJ1-2; D is ambiguous. The CDR3 has 13 residues. The V gene lost 7 bases and the J gene lost 3 bases, with 12 bases spanning the gap. The germline V gene encodes CDR1 SNHLY and CDR2 FYNNEI. CDR3 sequence (DNA): TGTGCCAGCACTTTCGCCCCGGACTATGGCTACACCTTC. Translation gives CASTFAPDYGYTF.

The chain employs TRBV28 and TRBJ2-7, with D perhaps TRBD2 (7 bases). The CDR3 is 18 residues long. Germline V gene lookup returns CDR1 MDHEN and CDR2 SYDVKM. Trimming stripped 7 bases from V and 3 bases from J, with 28 bases between. CDR3 DNA sequence: TGTGCCAGCACCACCCTACTATTGGGGGGGCAAGCCCTCTACGAGCAGTACTTC. It is translated as CASTTLLLGGQALYEQYF.

The rearrangement links TRBV18 to TRBJ1-2; D perhaps matches TRBD1 (5 bases). The ends were cut back, 2 bases at V and 1 base at J, with 14 bases in the middle. Germline V CDR1 and CDR2: KGHSH, LQKENI. The CDR3 is made up of 16 amino acids. CDR3 in amino acids: CASSPIQEGSNYGYTF. The CDR3 DNA follows: TGTGCCAGCTCACCAATCCAGGAGGGGAGTAACTATGGCTACACCTTC.

The chain carries TRBV2 and TRBJ2-3, with D possibly TRBD2 on 6 matching bases. Trimming stripped 7 bases from V and 0 bases from J, with 29 bases between. Germline CDR1 and CDR2: SNHLY and FYNNEI. CDR3 length: 20 residues. CDR3 loop: CASTPPRFVGGAPSTDTQYF. The CDR3 DNA reads TGTGCCAGCACACCCCCCCGGTTTGTAGGCGGGGCCCCAAGCACAGATACGCAGTATTTT.

This chain uses TRBV5-1 with TRBJ1-1; 8 bases fit TRBD1. This CDR3 contains 13 residues. Trimming took 4 bases from V and 3 from J; bases not matched to a gene: 2. CDR1 is SGHRS, CDR2 YFSETQ, per germline. CDR3 protein: CASSPDRDTEAFF. As DNA, the CDR3 is TGCGCCAGCAGCCCGGACAGGGACACTGAAGCTTTCTTT.

CDR3 amino acids: CASNQDRGYIDTGELFF. The CDR3 DNA reads as TGTGCCAGCAACCAGGACAGGGGATATATCGACACCGGGGAGCTGTTTTTT. The J gene is TRBJ2-2, the V gene TRBV28, with 9 bases aligning to TRBD1. CDR3 size: 17 residues. V was clipped by 7 bases and J by 3 bases; unmatched bases: 12. CDR1 is MDHEN, CDR2 SYDVKM, per germline.

The rearrangement joins TRBV2 to TRBJ1-1, with D possibly matching TRBD1 (6 bases). The CDR3 is 14 residues long. Trimming removed 2 bases from V and 6 bases from J, with 13 bases in between. Per the germline V gene, CDR1 is SNHLY and CDR2 is FYNNEI. The CDR3 bases are TGTGCCAGCAGTGAACTGCGGGGGGCCCCTGAAGCTTTCTTT. As protein: CASSELRGAPEAFF.

The genes are TRBV19 and TRBJ2-3, with 9 bases identical to TRBD2. Trimming cost V 5 bases and J 3 bases; bases outside gene matches: 6. This CDR3 region has 15 residues. Germline loops: CDR1 LNHDA, CDR2 SQIVND (reference sequence). The CDR3 DNA reads as TGTGCCAGTAGTTTTAGCGGGAGTCTGACAGATACGCAGTATTTT. Translation gives CASSFSGSLTDTQYF.